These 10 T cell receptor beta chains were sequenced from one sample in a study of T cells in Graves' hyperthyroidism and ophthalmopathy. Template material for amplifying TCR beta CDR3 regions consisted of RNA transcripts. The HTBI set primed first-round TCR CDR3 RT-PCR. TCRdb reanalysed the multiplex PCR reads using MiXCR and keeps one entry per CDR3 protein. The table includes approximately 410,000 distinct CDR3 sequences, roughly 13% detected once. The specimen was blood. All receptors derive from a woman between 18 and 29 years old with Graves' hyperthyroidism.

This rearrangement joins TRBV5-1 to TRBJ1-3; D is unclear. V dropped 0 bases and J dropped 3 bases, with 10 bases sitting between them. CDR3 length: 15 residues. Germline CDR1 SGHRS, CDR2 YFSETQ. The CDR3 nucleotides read TGCGCCAGCAGCTTGGGTGCGATCCTTGGAAACACCATATATTTT. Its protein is CASSLGAILGNTIYF.

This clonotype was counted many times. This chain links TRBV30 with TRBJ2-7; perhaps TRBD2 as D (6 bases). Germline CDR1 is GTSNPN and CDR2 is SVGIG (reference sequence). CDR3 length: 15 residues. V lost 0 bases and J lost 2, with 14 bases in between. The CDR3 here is CAWSVMAGLTYEQYF. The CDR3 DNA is TGTGCCTGGAGTGTAATGGCGGGACTCACCTACGAGCAGTACTTC.

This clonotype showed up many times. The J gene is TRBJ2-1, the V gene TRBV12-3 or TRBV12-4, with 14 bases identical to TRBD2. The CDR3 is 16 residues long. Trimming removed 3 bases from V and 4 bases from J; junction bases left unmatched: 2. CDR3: CASSFGTSGSYNEQFF. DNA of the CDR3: TGTGCCAGCAGTTTTGGGACTAGCGGGAGTTACAATGAGCAGTTCTTC.

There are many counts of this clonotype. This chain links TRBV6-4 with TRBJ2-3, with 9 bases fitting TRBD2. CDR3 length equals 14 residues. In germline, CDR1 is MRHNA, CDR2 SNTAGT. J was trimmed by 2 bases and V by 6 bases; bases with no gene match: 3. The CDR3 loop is CASSRLADTDTQYF. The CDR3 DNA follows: TGTGCCAGCAGCCGACTAGCGGACACAGATACGCAGTATTTT.

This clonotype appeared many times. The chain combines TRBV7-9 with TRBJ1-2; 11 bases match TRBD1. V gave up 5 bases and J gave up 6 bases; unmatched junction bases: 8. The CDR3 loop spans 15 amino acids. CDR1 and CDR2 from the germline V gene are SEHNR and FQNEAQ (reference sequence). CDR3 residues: CASSPRDRGFDGYTF. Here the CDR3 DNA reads TGTGCCAGCAGCCCGCGGGACAGGGGGTTTGATGGCTACACCTTC.

The CDR3 reads CASTPTTRSGGTEAFF. CDR3 nucleotide sequence: TGTGCCAGCACCCCTACTACCAGATCCGGGGGTACAGAAGCTTTCTTT. The chain combines TRBV5-6 with TRBJ1-1, with a possible D match to TRBD1 (5 bases). Germline CDR1 and CDR2: SGHDT and YYEEEE. The CDR3 sequence is 16 residues long. V lost 6 bases and J 8 bases, leaving 26 bases between the germline ends.

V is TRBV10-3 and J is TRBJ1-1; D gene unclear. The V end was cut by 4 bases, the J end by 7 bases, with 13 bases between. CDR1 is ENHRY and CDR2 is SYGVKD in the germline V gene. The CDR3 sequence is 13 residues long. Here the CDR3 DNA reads TGTGCCATCAGTGGGACTGAAGTTGGTGAAGCTTTCTTT. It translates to CAISGTEVGEAFF.

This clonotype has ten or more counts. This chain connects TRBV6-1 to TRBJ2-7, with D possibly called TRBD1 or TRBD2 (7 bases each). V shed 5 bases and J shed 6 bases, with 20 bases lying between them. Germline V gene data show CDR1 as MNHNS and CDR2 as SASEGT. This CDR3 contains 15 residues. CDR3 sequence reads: CASSQGGGFVAEQYF. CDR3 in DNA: TGTGCCAGCAGTCAGGGAGGGGGCTTCGTGGCCGAGCAGTACTTC.

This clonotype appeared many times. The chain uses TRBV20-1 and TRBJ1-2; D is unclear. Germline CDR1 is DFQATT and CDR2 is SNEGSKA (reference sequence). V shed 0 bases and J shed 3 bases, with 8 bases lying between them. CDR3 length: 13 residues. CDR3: CSARDGWDYGYTF. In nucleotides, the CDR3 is TGCAGTGCTAGAGATGGCTGGGACTATGGCTACACCTTC.

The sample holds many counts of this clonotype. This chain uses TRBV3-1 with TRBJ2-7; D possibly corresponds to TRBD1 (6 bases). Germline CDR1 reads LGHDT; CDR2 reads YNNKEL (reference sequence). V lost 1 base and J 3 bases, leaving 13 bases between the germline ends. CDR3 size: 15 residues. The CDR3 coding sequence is TGTGCCAGCAGCCAAGGGCAGGGGCTCGGCTACGAGCAGTACTTC. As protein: CASSQGQGLGYEQYF.